Only a few counts were recorded for the clone carrying this T cell receptor beta chain. This sample stems from a study of blood T cell repertoires in COVID-19. Overall study context: Samples taken during acute and convalescent COVID-19 were collected in the United States, Italy and Spain. From T cells, B-cell-depleted T cells, or PBMCs came the material, which was cDNA or gDNA.

Original data processing: Reference gene primer amplification gave nucleated cell count estimates. Generated by immunoSEQ multiplex PCR, the TCRdb table keeps only in-frame clones and is missing some. The DNA gave D and trimming, while V, J and clone size come from that table. The sample lists 310,000 or so clones, roughly 88% occurring once. This clonotype was sampled from a woman aged 50 to 60 with active or convalescent COVID-19. Sequencing was carried out using peripheral blood.

CDR3 sequence: CASSYSPVSLNEQFF. In DNA, the CDR3 is TGTGCCAGTAGTTATTCTCCTGTTTCCCTGAATGAGCAGTTCTTC. This sequence joins TRBV19 and TRBJ2-1; D unclear. The CDR3 has 15 residues. Germline V gene lookup returns CDR1 LNHDA and CDR2 SQIVND (reference sequence). The V end was cut by 5 bases, the J end by 7 bases, with 18 bases between.